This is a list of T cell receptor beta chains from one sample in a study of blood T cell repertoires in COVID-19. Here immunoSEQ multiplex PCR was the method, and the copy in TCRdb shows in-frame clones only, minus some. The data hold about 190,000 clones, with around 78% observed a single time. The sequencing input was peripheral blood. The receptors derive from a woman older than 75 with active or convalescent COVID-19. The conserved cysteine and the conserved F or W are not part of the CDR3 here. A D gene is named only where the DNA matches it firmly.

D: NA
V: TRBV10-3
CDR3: AISEARELAF

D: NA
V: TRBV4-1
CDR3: ASSPVGALSGNTIY

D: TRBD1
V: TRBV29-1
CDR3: SVRQGTDTQY

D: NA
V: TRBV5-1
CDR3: ASSLETGDGYT

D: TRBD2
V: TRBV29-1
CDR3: SVGLAANTGELF

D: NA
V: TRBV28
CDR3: ASSLSRTNEKLF

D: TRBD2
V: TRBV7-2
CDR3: ASSSQAGVETGELF

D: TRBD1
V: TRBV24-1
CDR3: ATPCPGQGVYEQY

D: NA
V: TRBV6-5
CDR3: ATRPTSSYNEQF

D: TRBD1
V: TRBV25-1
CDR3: ASGATGGWNTEAF

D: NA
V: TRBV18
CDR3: ASSNIEDNYGYT

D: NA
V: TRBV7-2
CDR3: ASSGGGPGSYSPLH

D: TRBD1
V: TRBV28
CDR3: GTRTGWNTGELF

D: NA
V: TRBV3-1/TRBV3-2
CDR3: ASSIDIWRLGEAF

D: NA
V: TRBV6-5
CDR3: ASSYSGLSDYNEQF

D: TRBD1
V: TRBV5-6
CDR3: ASSEGTGLNSPLH

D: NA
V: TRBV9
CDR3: ASSAFLDTQY

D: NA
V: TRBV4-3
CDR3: ASSQEDSNSPLH

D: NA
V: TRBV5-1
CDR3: ASSPEAGGRGYT

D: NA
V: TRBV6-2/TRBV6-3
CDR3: ASSYWSAVKDTQY

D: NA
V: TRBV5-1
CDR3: ASSSTPGTMDFNEKLF

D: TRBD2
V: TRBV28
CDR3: ASSPQRGANNEQF

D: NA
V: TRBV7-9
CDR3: ASSLGQVDYEQY

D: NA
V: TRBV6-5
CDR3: ASLYRDHTGELF

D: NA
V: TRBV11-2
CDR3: ASSSVTVNSPLH

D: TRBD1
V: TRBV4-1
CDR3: ASSRGQGNTGELF

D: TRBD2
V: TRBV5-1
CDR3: ASSLPSGGQETQY

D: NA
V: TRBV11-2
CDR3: ASRQGEAGNTIY

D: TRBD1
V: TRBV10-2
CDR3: ASRDRGVQYNEQF

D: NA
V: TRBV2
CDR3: ASSLQGIDNSPLH

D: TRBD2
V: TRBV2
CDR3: ASRVLAGKETQY

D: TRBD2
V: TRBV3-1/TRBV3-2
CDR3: ASSQELGTRQETQY

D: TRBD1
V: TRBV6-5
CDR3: ASSSSGGGNQPQH

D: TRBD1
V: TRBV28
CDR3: ASNSFTRTGPYGYT

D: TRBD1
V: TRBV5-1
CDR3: ASSFSPGQGQPQH